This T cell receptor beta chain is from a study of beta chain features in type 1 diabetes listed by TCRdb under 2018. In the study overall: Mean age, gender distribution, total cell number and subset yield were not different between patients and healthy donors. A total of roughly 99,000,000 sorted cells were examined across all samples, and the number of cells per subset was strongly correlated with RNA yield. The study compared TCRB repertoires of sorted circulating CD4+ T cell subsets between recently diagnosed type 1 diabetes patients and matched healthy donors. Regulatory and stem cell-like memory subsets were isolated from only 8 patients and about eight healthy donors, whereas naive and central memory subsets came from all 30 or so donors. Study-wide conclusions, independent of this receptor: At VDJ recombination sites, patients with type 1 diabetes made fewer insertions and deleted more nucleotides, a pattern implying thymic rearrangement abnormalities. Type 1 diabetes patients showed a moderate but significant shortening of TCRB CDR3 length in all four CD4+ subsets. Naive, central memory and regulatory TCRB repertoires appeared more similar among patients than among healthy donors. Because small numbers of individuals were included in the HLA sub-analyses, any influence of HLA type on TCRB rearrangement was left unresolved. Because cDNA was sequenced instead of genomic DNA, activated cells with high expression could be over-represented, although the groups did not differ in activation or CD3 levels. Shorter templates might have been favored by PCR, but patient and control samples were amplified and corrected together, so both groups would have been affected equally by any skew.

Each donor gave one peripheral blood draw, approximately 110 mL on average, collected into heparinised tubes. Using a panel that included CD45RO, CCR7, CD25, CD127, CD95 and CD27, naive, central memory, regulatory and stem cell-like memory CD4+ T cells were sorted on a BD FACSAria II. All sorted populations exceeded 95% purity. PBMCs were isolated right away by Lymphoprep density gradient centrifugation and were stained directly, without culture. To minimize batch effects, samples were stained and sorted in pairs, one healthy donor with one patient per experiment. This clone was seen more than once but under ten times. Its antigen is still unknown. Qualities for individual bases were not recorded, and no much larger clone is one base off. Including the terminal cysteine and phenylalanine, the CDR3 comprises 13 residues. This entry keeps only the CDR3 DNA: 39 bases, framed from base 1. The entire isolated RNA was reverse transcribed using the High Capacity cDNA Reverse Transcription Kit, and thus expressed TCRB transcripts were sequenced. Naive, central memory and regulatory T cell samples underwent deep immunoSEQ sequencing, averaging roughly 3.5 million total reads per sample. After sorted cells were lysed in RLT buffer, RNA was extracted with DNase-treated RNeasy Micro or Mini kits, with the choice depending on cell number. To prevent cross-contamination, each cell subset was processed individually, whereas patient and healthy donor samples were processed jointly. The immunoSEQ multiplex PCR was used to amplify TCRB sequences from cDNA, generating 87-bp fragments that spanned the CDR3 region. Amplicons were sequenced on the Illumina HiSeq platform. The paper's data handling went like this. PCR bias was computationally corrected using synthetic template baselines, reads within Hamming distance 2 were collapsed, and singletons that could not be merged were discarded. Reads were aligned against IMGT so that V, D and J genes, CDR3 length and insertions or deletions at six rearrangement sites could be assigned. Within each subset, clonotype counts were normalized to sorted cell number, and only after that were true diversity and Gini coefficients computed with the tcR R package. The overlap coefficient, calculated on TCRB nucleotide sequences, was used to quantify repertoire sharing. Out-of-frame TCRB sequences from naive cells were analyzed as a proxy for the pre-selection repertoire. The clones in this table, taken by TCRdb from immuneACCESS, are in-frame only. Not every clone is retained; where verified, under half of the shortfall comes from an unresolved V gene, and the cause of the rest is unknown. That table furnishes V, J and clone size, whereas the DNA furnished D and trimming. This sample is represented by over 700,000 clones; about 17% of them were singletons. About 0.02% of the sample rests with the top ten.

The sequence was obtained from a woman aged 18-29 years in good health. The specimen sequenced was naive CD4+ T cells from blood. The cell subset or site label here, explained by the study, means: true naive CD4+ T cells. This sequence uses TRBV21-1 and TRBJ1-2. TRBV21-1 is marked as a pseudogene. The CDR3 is CASSNNSGYGYTF. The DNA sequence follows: TGTGCCAGCAGCAATAATTCGGGCTATGGCTACACCTTC.